This TCR beta chain appears in the sequencing data of a study of CD8 T cell repertoires and HIV-1 epitope variants. The overall study: Controls were a CMV, EBV and flu peptide pool, Ebola AY9 negative control, and no-peptide well. 1M T cells were kept uncultured as a baseline. Study conclusions and caveats: Nine or ten antigen-specific TCR beta clonotypes were found; roughly 6 seemed cross-reactive to variants.

A remark on this clone: Its antigen is currently unknown.

Some clones are missing from TCRdb's copy, which holds only in-frame ones; the method was immunoSEQ multiplex PCR. The table lists 6,000 to 8,000 clones, 60% to 75% of them singletons. Germline values: CDR1 LGHNA, CDR2 YNFKEQ. The CDR3 has 14 residues. V was clipped by 0 bases and J by 9 bases; unmatched bases: 5. This chain joins TRBV4-2 and TRBJ2-1; TRBD2 aligns across 7 bases. This receptor was taken from a male donor with HIV. Sequencing used cultured CD8+ T cells derived from PBMCs. The CDR3 protein is CASSQEGLAVEQFF. Written as DNA, the CDR3 is TGTGCCAGCAGCCAAGAAGGGCTAGCGGTTGAGCAGTTCTTC.